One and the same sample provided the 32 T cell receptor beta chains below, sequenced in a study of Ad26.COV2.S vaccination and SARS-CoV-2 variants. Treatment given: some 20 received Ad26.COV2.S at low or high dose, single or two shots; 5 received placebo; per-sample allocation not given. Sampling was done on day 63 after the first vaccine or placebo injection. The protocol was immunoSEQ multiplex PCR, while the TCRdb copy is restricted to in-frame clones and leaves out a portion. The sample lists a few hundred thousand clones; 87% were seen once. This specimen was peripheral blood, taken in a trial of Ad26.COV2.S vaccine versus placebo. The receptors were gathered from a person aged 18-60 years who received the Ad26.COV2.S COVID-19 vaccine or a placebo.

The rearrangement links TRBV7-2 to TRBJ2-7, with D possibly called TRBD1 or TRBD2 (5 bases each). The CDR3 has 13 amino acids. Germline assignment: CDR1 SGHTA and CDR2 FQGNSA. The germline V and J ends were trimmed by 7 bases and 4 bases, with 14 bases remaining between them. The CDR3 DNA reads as TGTGCCAGCAAAAAACCGGGGCCATACGAGCAGTACTTC. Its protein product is CASKKPGPYEQYF.

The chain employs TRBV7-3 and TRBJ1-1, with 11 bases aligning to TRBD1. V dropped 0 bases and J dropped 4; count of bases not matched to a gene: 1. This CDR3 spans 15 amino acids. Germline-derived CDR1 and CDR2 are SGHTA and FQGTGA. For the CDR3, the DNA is TGTGCCAGCAGCTTAACTGGGACAGGGGGCACTGAAGCTTTCTTT. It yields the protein CASSLTGTGGTEAFF.

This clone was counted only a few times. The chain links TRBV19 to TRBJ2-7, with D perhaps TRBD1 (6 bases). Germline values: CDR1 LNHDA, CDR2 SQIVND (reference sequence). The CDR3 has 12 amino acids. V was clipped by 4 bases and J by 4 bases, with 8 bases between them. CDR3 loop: CASSTQGYEQYF. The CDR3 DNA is TGTGCCAGTAGTACCCAGGGGTACGAGCAGTACTTC.

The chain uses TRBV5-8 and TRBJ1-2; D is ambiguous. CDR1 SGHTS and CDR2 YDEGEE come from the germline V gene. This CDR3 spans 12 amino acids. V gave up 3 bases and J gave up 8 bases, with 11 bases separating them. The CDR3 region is CASSSPLMGYTF. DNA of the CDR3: TGTGCCAGCAGCTCCCCCCTTATGGGCTACACCTTC. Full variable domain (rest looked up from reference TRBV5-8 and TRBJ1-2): EAGVTQSPTHLIKTRGQQATLRCSPISGHTSVYWYQQALGLGLQFLLWYDEGEERNRGNFPPRFSGRQFPNYSSELNVNALELEDSALYLCASSSPLMGYTFGSGTRLTVV.

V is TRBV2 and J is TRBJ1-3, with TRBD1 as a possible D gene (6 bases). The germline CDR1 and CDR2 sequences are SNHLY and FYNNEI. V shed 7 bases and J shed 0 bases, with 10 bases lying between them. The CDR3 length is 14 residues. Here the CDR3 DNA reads TGTGCCAGCACGGCGGGACACTCTGGAAACACCATATATTTT. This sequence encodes CASTAGHSGNTIYF.

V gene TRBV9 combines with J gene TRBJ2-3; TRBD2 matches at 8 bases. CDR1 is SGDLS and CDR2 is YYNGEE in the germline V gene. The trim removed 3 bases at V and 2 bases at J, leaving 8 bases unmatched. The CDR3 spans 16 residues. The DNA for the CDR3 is TGTGCCAGCAGCGCCTCCGGCGGGGGGCCCACAGATACGCAGTATTTT. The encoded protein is CASSASGGGPTDTQYF.

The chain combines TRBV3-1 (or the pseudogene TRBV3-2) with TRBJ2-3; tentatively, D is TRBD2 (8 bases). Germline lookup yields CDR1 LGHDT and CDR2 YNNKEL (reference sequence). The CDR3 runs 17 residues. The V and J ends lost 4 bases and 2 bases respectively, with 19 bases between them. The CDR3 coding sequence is TGTGCCAGCAGCCCCAGGGGGATAGCGGGGTCCACAGATACGCAGTATTTT. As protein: CASSPRGIAGSTDTQYF.

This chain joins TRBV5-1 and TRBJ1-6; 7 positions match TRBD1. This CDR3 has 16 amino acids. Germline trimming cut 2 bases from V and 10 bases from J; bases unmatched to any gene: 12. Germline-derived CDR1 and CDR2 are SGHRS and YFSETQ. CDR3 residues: CASSFDRVVRESPLHF. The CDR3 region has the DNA TGCGCCAGCAGCTTTGACAGGGTGGTGCGTGAATCACCCCTCCACTTT.

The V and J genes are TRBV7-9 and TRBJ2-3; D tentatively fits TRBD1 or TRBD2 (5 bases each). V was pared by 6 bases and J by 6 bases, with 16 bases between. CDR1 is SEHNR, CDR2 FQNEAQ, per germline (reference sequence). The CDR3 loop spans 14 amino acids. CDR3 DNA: TGTGCCAGCAGAACCGGGACCTACGGCGATACGCAGTATTTT. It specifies CASRTGTYGDTQYF.

The CDR3 DNA sequence: TGTGCCAGCAGCTTAGTTCCAGGGAATAACTATGGCTACACCTTC. It translates to CASSLVPGNNYGYTF. The V gene is TRBV7-2, the J gene TRBJ1-2, with D possibly being TRBD1 (5 bases). CDR1 and CDR2 (germline): SGHTA, FQGNSA. The CDR3 loop spans 15 amino acids. Trimming left V 1 base short and J 1 base short, with 10 bases between.

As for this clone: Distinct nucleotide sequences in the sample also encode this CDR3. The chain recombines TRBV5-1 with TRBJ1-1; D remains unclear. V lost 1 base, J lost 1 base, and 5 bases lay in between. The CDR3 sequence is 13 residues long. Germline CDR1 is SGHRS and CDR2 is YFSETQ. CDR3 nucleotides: TGCGCCAGCAGCTTGACTGGGAACACTGAAGCTTTCTTT. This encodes CASSLTGNTEAFF.

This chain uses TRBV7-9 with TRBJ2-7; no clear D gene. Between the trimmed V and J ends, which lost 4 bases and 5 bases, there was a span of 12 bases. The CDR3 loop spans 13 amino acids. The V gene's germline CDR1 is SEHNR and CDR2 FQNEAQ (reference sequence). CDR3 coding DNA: TGTGCCAGCAGCTACAGCGCGTTCGACGAGCAGTACTTC. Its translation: CASSYSAFDEQYF. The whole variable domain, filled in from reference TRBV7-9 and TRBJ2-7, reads DTGVSQNPRHKITKRGQNVTFRCDPISEHNRLYWYRQTLGQGPEFLTYFQNEAQLEKSRLLSDRFSAERPKGSFSTLEIQRTEQGDSAMYLCASSYSAFDEQYFGPGTRLTVT.

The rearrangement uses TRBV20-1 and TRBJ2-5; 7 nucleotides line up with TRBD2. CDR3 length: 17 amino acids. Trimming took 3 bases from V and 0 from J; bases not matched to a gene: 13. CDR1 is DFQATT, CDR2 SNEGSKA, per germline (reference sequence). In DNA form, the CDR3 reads TGCAGTGCTAGTCTGGAGGCTAGCGGATTCAACCAAGAGACCCAGTACTTC. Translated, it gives CSASLEASGFNQETQYF.

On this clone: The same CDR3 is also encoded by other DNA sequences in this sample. CDR3 residues: CASSSQGNTEAFF. The CDR3 DNA follows: TGTGCCAGCAGCTCTCAGGGGAACACTGAAGCTTTCTTT. The V gene is TRBV7-3, the J gene TRBJ1-1; perhaps TRBD1 as D (5 bases). Looked up from germline, CDR1 is SGHTA and CDR2 is FQGTGA. V was trimmed by 4 bases and J by 1 base, leaving 7 bases between them. There are 13 residues in the CDR3.

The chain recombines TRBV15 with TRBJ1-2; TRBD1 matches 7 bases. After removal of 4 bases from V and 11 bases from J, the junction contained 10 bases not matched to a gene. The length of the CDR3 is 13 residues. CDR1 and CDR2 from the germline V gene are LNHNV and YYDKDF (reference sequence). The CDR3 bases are TGTGCCACCAGCATAAGGGGGCCGGGGAGTTACACCTTC. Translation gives CATSIRGPGSYTF.

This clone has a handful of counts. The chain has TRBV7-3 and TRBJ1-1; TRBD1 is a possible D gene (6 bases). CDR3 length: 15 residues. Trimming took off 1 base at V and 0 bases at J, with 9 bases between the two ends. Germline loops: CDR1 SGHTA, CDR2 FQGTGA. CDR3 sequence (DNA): TGTGCCAGCAGCTTAAGGGGGCCGATGAACACTGAAGCTTTCTTT. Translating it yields CASSLRGPMNTEAFF.

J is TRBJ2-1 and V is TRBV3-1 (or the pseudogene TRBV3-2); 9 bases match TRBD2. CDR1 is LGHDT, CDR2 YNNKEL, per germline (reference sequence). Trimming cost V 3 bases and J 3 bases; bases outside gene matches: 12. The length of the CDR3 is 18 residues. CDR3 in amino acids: CASSQTRGAGGVYNEQFF. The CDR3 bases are TGTGCCAGCAGCCAGACGAGGGGAGCGGGGGGAGTCTACAATGAGCAGTTCTTC.

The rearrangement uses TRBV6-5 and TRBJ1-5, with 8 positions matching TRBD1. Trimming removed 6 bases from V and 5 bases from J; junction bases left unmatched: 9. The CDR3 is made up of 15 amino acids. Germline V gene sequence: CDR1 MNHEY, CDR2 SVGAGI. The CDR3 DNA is TGTGCCAGCAGCTCAGGAGGCAGGGGGCATCAGCCCCAGCATTTT. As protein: CASSSGGRGHQPQHF.

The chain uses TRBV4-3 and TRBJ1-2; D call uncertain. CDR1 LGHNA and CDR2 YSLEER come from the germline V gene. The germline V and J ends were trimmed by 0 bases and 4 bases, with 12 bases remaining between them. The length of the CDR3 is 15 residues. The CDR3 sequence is CASSQDVSDLYGYTF. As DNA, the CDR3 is TGCGCCAGCAGCCAAGACGTGTCAGACCTCTATGGCTACACCTTC.

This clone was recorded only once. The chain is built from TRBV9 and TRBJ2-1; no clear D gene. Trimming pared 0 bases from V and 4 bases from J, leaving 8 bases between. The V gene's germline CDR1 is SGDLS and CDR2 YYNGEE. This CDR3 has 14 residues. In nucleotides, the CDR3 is TGTGCCAGCAGCGTAGAGGGTCTATACAATGAGCAGTTCTTC. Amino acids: CASSVEGLYNEQFF.

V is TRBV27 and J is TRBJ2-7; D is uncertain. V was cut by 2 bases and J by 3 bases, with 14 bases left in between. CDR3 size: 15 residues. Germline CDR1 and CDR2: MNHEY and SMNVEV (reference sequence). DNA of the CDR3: TGTGCCAGCAGTTTAGGACCCGACATATTCTACGAGCAGTACTTC. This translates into CASSLGPDIFYEQYF.

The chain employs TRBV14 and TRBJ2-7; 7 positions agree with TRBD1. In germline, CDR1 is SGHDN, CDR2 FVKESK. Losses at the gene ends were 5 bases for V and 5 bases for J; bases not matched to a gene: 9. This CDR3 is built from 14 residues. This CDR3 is CASSEQGYSHEQYF. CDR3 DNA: TGTGCCAGCAGCGAACAGGGGTATAGCCACGAGCAGTACTTC.

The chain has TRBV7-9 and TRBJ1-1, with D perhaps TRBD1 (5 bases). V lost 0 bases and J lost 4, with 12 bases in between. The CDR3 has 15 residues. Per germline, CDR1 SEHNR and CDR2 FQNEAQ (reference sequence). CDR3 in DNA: TGTGCCAGCAGCTTAGCGCGGGGGGACGGCACTGAAGCTTTCTTT. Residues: CASSLARGDGTEAFF.

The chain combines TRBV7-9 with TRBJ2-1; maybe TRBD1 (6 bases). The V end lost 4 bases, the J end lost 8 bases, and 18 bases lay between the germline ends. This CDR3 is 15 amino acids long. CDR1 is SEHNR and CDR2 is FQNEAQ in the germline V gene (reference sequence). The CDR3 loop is CASSSRQDPSHEQFF. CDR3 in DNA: TGTGCCAGCAGCTCCCGACAGGACCCTAGCCATGAGCAGTTCTTC.

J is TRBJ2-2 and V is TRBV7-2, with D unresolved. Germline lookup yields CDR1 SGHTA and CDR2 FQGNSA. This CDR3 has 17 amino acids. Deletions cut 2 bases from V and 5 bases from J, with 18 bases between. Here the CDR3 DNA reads TGTGCCAGCAGCTTATGGACCAACTTGGTGCGAACCGGGGAGCTGTTTTTT. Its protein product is CASSLWTNLVRTGELFF.

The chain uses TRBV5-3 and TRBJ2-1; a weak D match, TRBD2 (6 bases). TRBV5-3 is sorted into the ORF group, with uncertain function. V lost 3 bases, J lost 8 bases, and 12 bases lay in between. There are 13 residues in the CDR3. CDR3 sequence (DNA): TGTGCCAGAAGCTCCTGGGGGGACGATGAGCAGTTCTTC. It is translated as CARSSWGDDEQFF.

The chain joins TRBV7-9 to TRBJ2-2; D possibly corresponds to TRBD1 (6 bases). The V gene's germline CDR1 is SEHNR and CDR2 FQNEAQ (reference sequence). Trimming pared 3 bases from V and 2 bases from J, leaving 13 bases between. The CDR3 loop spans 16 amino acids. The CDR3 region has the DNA TGTGCCAGCAGCTTTTTTTACAGGGTAAACACCGGGGAGCTGTTTTTT. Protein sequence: CASSFFYRVNTGELFF.

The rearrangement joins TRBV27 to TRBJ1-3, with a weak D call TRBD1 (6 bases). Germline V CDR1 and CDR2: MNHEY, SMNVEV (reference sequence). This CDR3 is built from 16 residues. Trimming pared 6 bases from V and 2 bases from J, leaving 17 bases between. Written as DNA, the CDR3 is TGTGCCAGCAGCCTAAGGGGGGCGCAGGCTGGAAACACCATATATTTT. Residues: CASSLRGAQAGNTIYF.

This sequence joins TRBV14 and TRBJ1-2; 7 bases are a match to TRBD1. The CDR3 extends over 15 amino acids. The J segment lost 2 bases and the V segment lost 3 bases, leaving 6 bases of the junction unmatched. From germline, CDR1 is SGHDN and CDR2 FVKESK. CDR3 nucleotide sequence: TGTGCCAGCAGCCATATTGACAGGGTAAACTATGGCTACACCTTC. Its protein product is CASSHIDRVNYGYTF.

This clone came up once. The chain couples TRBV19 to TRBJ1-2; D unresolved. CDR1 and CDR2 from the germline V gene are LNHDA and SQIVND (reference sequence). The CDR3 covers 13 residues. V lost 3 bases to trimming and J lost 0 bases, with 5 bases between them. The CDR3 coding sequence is TGTGCCAGTAGTATCTCAGCTAACTATGGCTACACCTTC. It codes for CASSISANYGYTF.

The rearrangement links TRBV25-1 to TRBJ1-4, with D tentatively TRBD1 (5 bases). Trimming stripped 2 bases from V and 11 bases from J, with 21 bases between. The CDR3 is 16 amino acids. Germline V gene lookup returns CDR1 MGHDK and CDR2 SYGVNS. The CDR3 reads CASSEPYQKLQEKLFF. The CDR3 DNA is TGTGCCAGCAGTGAACCTTATCAAAAACTACAGGAGAAACTGTTTTTT. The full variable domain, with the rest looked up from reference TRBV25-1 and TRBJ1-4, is EADIYQTPRYLVIGTGKKITLECSQTMGHDKMYWYQQDPGMELHLIHYSYGVNSTEKGDLSSESTVSRIRTEHFPLTLESARPSHTSQYLCASSEPYQKLQEKLFFGSGTQLSVL.

The CDR3 DNA is TGTGCCAGCAGAGGAAAGATGAACACTGAAGCTTTCTTT. Encoded protein: CASRGKMNTEAFF. The chain combines TRBV7-9 with TRBJ1-1; unclear D gene. Germline-derived CDR1 and CDR2 are SEHNR and FQNEAQ (reference sequence). This CDR3 has 13 amino acids. V was pared by 6 bases and J by 0 bases, with 8 bases between.